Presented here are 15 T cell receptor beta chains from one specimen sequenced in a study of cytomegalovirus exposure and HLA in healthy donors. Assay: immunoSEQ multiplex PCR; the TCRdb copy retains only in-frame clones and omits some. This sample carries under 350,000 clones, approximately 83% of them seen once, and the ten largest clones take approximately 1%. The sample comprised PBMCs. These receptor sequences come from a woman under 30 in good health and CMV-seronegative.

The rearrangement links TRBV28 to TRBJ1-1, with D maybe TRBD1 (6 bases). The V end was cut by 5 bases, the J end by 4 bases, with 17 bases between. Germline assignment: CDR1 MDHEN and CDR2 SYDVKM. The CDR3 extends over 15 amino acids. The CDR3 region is CASSDGGALSTEAFF. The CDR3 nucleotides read TGTGCCAGCAGTGATGGGGGGGCGTTGAGCACTGAAGCTTTCTTT.

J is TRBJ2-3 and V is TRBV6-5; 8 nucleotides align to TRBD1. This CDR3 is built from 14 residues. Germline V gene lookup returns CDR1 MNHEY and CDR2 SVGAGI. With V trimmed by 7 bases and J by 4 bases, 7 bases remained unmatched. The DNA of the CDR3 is TGTGCCAGCAAGCTGGACAGGGTCGCAGATACGCAGTATTTT. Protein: CASKLDRVADTQYF.

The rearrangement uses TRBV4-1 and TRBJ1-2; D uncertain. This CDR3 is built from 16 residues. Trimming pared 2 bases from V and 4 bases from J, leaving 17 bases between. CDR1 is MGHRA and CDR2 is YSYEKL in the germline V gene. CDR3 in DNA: TGCGCCAGCAGCCAACTAAACGAGCGGGAGGCCTATGGCTACACCTTC. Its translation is CASSQLNEREAYGYTF.

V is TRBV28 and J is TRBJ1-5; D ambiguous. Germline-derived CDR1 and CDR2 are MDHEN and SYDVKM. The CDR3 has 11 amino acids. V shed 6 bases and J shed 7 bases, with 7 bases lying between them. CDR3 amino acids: CASRRKQPQHF. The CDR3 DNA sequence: TGTGCCAGCAGGCGAAAACAGCCCCAGCATTTT.

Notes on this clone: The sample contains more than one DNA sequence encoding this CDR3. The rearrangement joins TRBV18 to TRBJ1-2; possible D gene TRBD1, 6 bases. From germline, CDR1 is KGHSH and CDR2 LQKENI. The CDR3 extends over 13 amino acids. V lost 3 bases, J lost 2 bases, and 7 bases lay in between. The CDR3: CASSPQGNYGYTF. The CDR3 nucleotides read TGTGCCAGCTCACCCCAGGGGAACTATGGCTACACCTTC.

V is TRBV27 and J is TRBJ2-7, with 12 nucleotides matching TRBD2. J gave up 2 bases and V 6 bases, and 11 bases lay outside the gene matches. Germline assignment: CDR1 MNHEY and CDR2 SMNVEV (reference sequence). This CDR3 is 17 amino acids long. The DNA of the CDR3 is TGTGCCAGCAGCTCCGGACTAGCGGGACTTTCTACCTACGAGCAGTACTTC. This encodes CASSSGLAGLSTYEQYF.

CDR3 amino acids: CASSDSSAGDNNEQFF. The CDR3 DNA reads TGTGCCAGCAGTGACTCCTCGGCGGGGGACAACAATGAGCAGTTCTTC. The chain links TRBV6-4 to TRBJ2-1, with D perhaps TRBD2 (7 bases). Per germline, CDR1 MRHNA and CDR2 SNTAGT. Trimming shortened V by 0 bases and J by 5 bases, and 14 bases separated the two germline ends. The CDR3 spans 16 residues.

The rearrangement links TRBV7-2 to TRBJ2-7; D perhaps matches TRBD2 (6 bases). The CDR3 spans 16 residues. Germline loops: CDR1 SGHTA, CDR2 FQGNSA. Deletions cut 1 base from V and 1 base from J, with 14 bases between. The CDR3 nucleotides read TGTGCCAGCAGCTTAGGATCTAGCGACATATCCTACGAGCAGTACTTC. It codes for CASSLGSSDISYEQYF. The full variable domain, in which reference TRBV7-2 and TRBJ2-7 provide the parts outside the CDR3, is GAGVSQSPSNKVTEKGKDVELRCDPISGHTALYWYRQSLGQGLEFLIYFQGNSAPDKSGLPSDRFSAERTGGSVSTLTIQRTQQEDSAVYLCASSLGSSDISYEQYFGPGTRLTVT.

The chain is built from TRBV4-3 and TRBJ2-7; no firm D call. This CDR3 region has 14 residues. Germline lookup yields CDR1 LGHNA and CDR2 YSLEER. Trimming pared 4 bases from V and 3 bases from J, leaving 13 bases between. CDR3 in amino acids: CASSPTDTSYEQYF. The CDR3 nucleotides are TGCGCCAGCAGCCCTACAGATACCAGCTACGAGCAGTACTTC.

CDR3 sequence reads: CASSSQFRGSNQPQHF. The CDR3 coding sequence is TGTGCCAGCAGTTCCCAATTTCGAGGTAGCAATCAGCCCCAGCATTTT. The chain recombines TRBV28 with TRBJ1-5, with no clear D. This CDR3 has 16 residues. Deletions cut 4 bases from V and 0 bases from J, with 13 bases between. The germline CDR1 and CDR2 sequences are MDHEN and SYDVKM. Filled out from reference TRBV28 and TRBJ1-5, the complete variable domain reads DVKVTQSSRYLVKRTGEKVFLECVQDMDHENMFWYRQDPGLGLRLIYFSYDVKMKEKGDIPEGYSVSREKKERFSLILESASTNQTSMYLCASSSQFRGSNQPQHFGDGTRLSIL.

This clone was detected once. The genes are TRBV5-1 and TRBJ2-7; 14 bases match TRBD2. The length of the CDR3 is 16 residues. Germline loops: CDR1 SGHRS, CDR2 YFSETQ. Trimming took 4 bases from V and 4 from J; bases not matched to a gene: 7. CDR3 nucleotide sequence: TGCGCCAGCAGCCGGGGACTAGCGGGAGAGGCGTACGAGCAGTACTTC. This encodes CASSRGLAGEAYEQYF. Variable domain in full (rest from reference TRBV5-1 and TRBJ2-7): KAGVTQTPRYLIKTRGQQVTLSCSPISGHRSVSWYQQTPGQGLQFLFEYFSETQRNKGNFPGRFSGRQFSNSRSEMNVSTLELGDSALYLCASSRGLAGEAYEQYFGPGTRLTVT.

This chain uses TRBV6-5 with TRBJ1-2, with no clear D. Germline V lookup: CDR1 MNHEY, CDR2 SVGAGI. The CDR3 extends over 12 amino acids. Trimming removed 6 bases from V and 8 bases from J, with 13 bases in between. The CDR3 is CASSLPGKGYTF. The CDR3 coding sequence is TGTGCCAGCAGCCTACCGGGAAAGGGCTACACCTTC.

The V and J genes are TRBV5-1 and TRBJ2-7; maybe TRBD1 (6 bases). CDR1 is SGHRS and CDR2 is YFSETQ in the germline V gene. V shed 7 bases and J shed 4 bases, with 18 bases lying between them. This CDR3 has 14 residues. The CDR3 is CASHKGQKQYEQYF. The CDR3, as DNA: TGCGCCAGCCACAAAGGACAGAAACAGTACGAGCAGTACTTC. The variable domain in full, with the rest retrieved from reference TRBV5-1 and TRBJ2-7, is KAGVTQTPRYLIKTRGQQVTLSCSPISGHRSVSWYQQTPGQGLQFLFEYFSETQRNKGNFPGRFSGRQFSNSRSEMNVSTLELGDSALYLCASHKGQKQYEQYFGPGTRLTVT.

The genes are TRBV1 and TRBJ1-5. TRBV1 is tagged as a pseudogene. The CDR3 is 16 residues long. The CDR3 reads CTSSQVSGYSNQPQHF. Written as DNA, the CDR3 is TGCACCAGCAGCCAAGTTTCCGGTTATAGCAATCAGCCCCAGCATTTT.

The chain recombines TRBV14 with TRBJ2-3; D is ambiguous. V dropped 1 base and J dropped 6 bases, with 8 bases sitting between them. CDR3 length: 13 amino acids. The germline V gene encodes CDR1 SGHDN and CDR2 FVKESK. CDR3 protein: CASSQVQLDTQYF. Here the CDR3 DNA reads TGTGCCAGCAGCCAAGTACAGTTGGATACGCAGTATTTT.